This T cell receptor (beta chain) was obtained from a study of blood T cell repertoires in COVID-19. On the study more broadly: PBMCs, B-cell-depleted T cells, or T cells were the source of the cDNA or gDNA that made up the material.

Germline V gene sequence: CDR1 SGHTA, CDR2 FQGNSA. CDR3 length equals 17 residues. Trimming took 1 base from V and 6 from J; bases not matched to a gene: 9. The protocol was immunoSEQ multiplex PCR, while the TCRdb copy is restricted to in-frame clones and leaves out a portion. The sample has 180,000 or so clones, about 85% seen once; the top ten hold about 14%. The receptor comes from a woman in her 70s with COVID-19, enrolled during active disease. Sample: peripheral blood. The genes are TRBV7-2 and TRBJ2-1; 10 bases fit TRBD2. Here the CDR3 DNA reads TGTGCCAGCAGCTTAGTGGTGGTGAGACTAGCGGGCAATGAGCAGTTCTTC. Its protein product is CASSLVVVRLAGNEQFF.